The 22 T cell receptor beta chains below come from one sample, sequenced in a study of blood T cell repertoires in COVID-19. Produced via immunoSEQ multiplex PCR; TCRdb's table is partial and in-frame only. The data hold about 440,000 clones, with around 89% observed a single time. The sequenced material came from peripheral blood. All receptors come from a woman aged 45-59 years with COVID-19, enrolled during active disease.

The CDR3 DNA is TGTGCCAGCACCTGGGCAGGGGACACTAATGAAAAACTGTTTTTT. This codes for CASTWAGDTNEKLFF. V usage is TRBV6-5 and J usage is TRBJ1-4, with a possible D match to TRBD1 (6 bases). The V end was cut by 7 bases, the J end by 2 bases, with 14 bases between. CDR1 and CDR2 from the germline V gene are MNHEY and SVGAGI. This CDR3 has 15 amino acids.

The chain carries TRBV10-2 and TRBJ1-2; 8 bases align to TRBD1. The CDR3 loop spans 14 amino acids. Trimming removed 4 bases from V and 5 bases from J; junction bases left unmatched: 6. Germline V gives CDR1 WSHSY, CDR2 SAAADI. The CDR3 DNA reads TGCGCCAGCAGTGTGTTAGACAGGGGATATGGCTACACCTTC. It yields the protein CASSVLDRGYGYTF.

Here the CDR3 DNA reads TGTGCCAGTAGTCGATCCGGGACTAGCGGGGGCGGGGCCAAAAACATTCAGTACTTC. Protein product: CASSRSGTSGGGAKNIQYF. The rearrangement uses TRBV19 and TRBJ2-4, with 14 bases aligning to TRBD2. CDR1 is LNHDA and CDR2 is SQIVND in the germline V gene (reference sequence). J lost 1 base, V lost 5 bases, and 10 bases had no gene match. This CDR3 is built from 19 residues. Together with reference TRBV19 and TRBJ2-4, the CDR3 gives the full variable domain: DGGITQSPKYLFRKEGQNVTLSCEQNLNHDAMYWYRQDPGQGLRLIYYSQIVNDFQKGDIAEGYSVSREKKESFPLTVTSAQKNPTAFYLCASSRSGTSGGGAKNIQYFGAGTRLSVL.

The chain combines TRBV19 with TRBJ2-3; D unclear. Germline values: CDR1 LNHDA, CDR2 SQIVND (reference sequence). Trimming left V 5 bases short and J 6 bases short, with 6 bases between. The CDR3 is 11 amino acids. CDR3 region: CASSREDTQYF. In DNA, the CDR3 is TGTGCCAGTAGTCGAGAGGATACGCAGTATTTT.

The chain joins TRBV29-1 to TRBJ2-3; D may be TRBD2 (5 bases). Trimming took 7 bases from V and 3 from J, leaving 20 bases between them. This CDR3 is built from 15 residues. CDR1 is SQVTM and CDR2 is ANQGSEA in the germline V gene. The CDR3 sequence is CSALSRGWDTDTQYF. The CDR3 nucleotides are TGCAGCGCCCTGTCCCGCGGGTGGGATACAGATACGCAGTATTTT.

This clone has a handful of counts. One end of the junction does not line up with germline, which may come from a read error. The rearrangement joins TRBV6-5 to TRBJ1-5, with TRBD1 matching 7 bases. The CDR3 totals 14 residues. Germline V gives CDR1 MNHEY, CDR2 SVGAGI. The CDR3 protein is CASCYSGQYQPQHF. CDR3 bases: TGTGCCAGCTGTTACTCGGGACAGTATCAGCCCCAGCATTTT.

The chain combines TRBV9 with TRBJ2-1, with 9 bases aligning to TRBD2. The CDR3 loop spans 15 amino acids. Germline V CDR1 and CDR2: SGDLS, YYNGEE. With V trimmed by 4 bases and J by 3 bases, 5 bases remained unmatched. CDR3 DNA: TGTGCCAGCAGCCCGGCGGGGGGGAACTACAATGAGCAGTTCTTC. It specifies CASSPAGGNYNEQFF.

The V call is TRBV5-4, the J call TRBJ2-5, with D possibly TRBD2 on 7 matching bases. The V gene lost 4 bases and the J gene lost 0 bases, with 13 bases spanning the gap. The CDR3 runs to 15 residues. Germline-derived CDR1 and CDR2 are SGHNT and YYREEE (reference sequence). In DNA, the CDR3 is TGTGCCAGCAGCGGGGGGGGCAGACACCAAGAGACCCAGTACTTC. This encodes CASSGGGRHQETQYF.

V gene TRBV19 combines with J gene TRBJ1-2; TRBD1 aligns across 7 bases. Trimming at V came to 3 bases and at J to 0 bases, leaving 1 base not matched to a gene. CDR3 length: 14 amino acids. Germline CDR1 LNHDA, CDR2 SQIVND (reference sequence). The DNA for the CDR3 is TGTGCCAGTAGTATCAGGGGGGCTAACTATGGCTACACCTTC. This codes for CASSIRGANYGYTF.

The J gene is TRBJ2-7, the V gene TRBV5-1, with D possibly being TRBD1 (6 bases). V was trimmed by 7 bases and J by 2 bases, leaving 22 bases between them. The CDR3 totals 16 residues. Germline loops: CDR1 SGHRS, CDR2 YFSETQ. The CDR3 here is CASGYATGKSTYEQYF. CDR3 bases: TGCGCCAGCGGTTACGCGACAGGAAAATCTACCTACGAGCAGTACTTC.

As DNA, the CDR3 is TGCAGTGCTAGTTTGTCTGGAGCGGCCCAAGAGACCCAGTACTTC. This gives the protein CSASLSGAAQETQYF. The V and J genes are TRBV20-1 and TRBJ2-5; a weak D match, TRBD2 (5 bases). Trimming pared 3 bases from V and 1 base from J, leaving 15 bases between. CDR3 size: 15 residues. Germline values: CDR1 DFQATT, CDR2 SNEGSKA (reference sequence).

The chain has TRBV4-1 and TRBJ2-7; TRBD2 agrees at 8 bases. Looked up from germline, CDR1 is MGHRA and CDR2 is YSYEKL. V gave up 3 bases and J gave up 4 bases; unmatched junction bases: 8. The CDR3 length is 15 residues. CDR3 loop: CASSQEGTRLYEQYF. CDR3 nucleotides: TGCGCCAGCAGCCAGGAGGGGACTAGGTTATACGAGCAGTACTTC.

This chain uses TRBV19 with TRBJ1-5; the match to TRBD1 covers 9 bases. This CDR3 has 17 amino acids. CDR1 and CDR2 (germline): LNHDA, SQIVND (reference sequence). The ends lost 5 bases at V and 3 bases at J; junction bases unmatched: 11. This CDR3 is CASSVRPGTGTNQPQHF. The CDR3 nucleotides are TGTGCCAGTAGTGTCCGTCCCGGGACAGGGACCAATCAGCCCCAGCATTTT.

This chain joins TRBV6-9 and TRBJ2-7; weak D call: TRBD2 (5 bases). V was trimmed by 3 bases and J by 2 bases, leaving 8 bases between them. This CDR3 spans 13 amino acids. From germline, CDR1 is MNHGY and CDR2 SVAAGI. In nucleotides, the CDR3 is TGTGCCAGCAGTTACGGGGAGCCCTACGAGCAGTACTTC. It is translated as CASSYGEPYEQYF.

This clone has just one count. The chain uses TRBV5-1 and TRBJ1-6, with D unclear. V was shortened by 1 base and J by 5 bases, with 13 bases between the two germline ends. CDR1 is SGHRS and CDR2 is YFSETQ in the germline V gene. This CDR3 has 16 residues. Here the CDR3 reads CASSLYQAMNNSPLHF. The CDR3 DNA reads as TGCGCCAGCAGCTTGTATCAGGCTATGAATAATTCACCCCTCCACTTT.

CDR3 loop: CASSLKLAGDWTSRAEQFF. In DNA form, the CDR3 reads TGTGCCAGCAGTTTAAAACTAGCTGGGGATTGGACTAGTCGGGCTGAGCAGTTCTTC. The V gene is TRBV27, the J gene TRBJ2-1, with TRBD2 matching 7 bases. CDR1 MNHEY and CDR2 SMNVEV come from the germline V gene (reference sequence). Losses at the gene ends were 2 bases for V and 9 bases for J; bases not matched to a gene: 22. The CDR3 is 19 amino acids.

This clone has just one count. The V gene is TRBV6-5, the J gene TRBJ2-1, with TRBD2 as a possible D gene (6 bases). Germline V gene data show CDR1 as MNHEY and CDR2 as SVGAGI. Trimming took 2 bases from V and 4 from J, leaving 15 bases between them. The CDR3 loop spans 16 amino acids. In DNA, the CDR3 is TGTGCCAGCAGTTACACCGGACTGGGGGGTTACAATGAGCAGTTCTTC. It specifies CASSYTGLGGYNEQFF.

This clone has just one count. The J gene is TRBJ2-2, the V gene TRBV5-1, with 8 bases matching TRBD1. The germline V gene has CDR1 SGHRS and CDR2 YFSETQ. V dropped 4 bases and J dropped 4; count of bases not matched to a gene: 3. The CDR3 is 14 amino acids. The chain's CDR3 is CASSQGASTGELFF. The DNA for the CDR3 is TGCGCCAGCAGCCAGGGGGCGAGCACCGGGGAGCTGTTTTTT.

The DNA for the CDR3 is TGTGCCAGCAGCTCTGAAATCCCGGGCACTGAAGCTTTCTTT. Protein sequence: CASSSEIPGTEAFF. This chain links TRBV7-9 with TRBJ1-1; D unresolved. The germline CDR1 and CDR2 sequences are SEHNR and FQNEAQ (reference sequence). With 4 bases removed from V and 4 bases from J, the gap between germline ends came to 13 bases. The CDR3 has 14 residues. The full variable domain, in which reference TRBV7-9 and TRBJ1-1 provide the parts outside the CDR3, is DTGVSQNPRHKITKRGQNVTFRCDPISEHNRLYWYRQTLGQGPEFLTYFQNEAQLEKSRLLSDRFSAERPKGSFSTLEIQRTEQGDSAMYLCASSSEIPGTEAFFGQGTRLTVV.

The chain employs TRBV29-1 and TRBJ1-6, with D unclear. V gave up 5 bases and J gave up 7 bases, with 12 bases separating them. Looked up from germline, CDR1 is SQVTM and CDR2 is ANQGSEA. The CDR3 consists of 13 residues. The CDR3 region is CSVREGGNSPLHF. The CDR3 nucleotides are TGCAGCGTTAGGGAGGGCGGGAATTCACCCCTCCACTTT. Full variable domain (remainder filled in from reference TRBV29-1 and TRBJ1-6): SAVISQKPSRDICQRGTSLTIQCQVDSQVTMMFWYRQQPGQSLTLIATANQGSEATYESGFVIDKFPISRPNLTFSTLTVSNMSPEDSSIYLCSVREGGNSPLHFGNGTRLTVT.

The chain carries TRBV5-1 and TRBJ2-1; 9 nucleotides align to TRBD2. V dropped 5 bases and J dropped 2; count of bases not matched to a gene: 5. Germline CDR1 SGHRS, CDR2 YFSETQ. CDR3 length: 15 amino acids. The CDR3 nucleotides are TGCGCCAGCAGAAATAGCGGGGGTCCCTACAATGAGCAGTTCTTC. Translation: CASRNSGGPYNEQFF.

J is TRBJ1-1 and V is TRBV6-5; the D is unclear. Trimming took 8 bases from V and 1 from J, leaving 5 bases between them. Germline V gene sequence: CDR1 MNHEY, CDR2 SVGAGI. This CDR3 spans 11 amino acids. Written as DNA, the CDR3 is TGTGCCAGCCTTAAGAACACTGAAGCTTTCTTT. Translated: CASLKNTEAFF.